What follows are 11 T cell receptor beta chains derived from one specimen sequenced in a study of T cell repertoires in cytomegalovirus infection. MiXCR, applied by TCRdb to the reads, yields one record per CDR3 protein. The sample holds a few hundred thousand distinct CDR3 sequences, approximately 13% seen once. Sequenced material: PBMCs. Source of these receptors: a human donor in good health (CMV status not recorded). Some clones in this sample may be carry-over from other donors' samples.

The chain links TRBV20-1 to TRBJ2-7, with D perhaps matching TRBD2 (5 bases). This CDR3 is built from 12 residues. V was shortened by 0 bases and J by 4 bases, with 7 bases between the two germline ends. Per the germline V gene, CDR1 is DFQATT and CDR2 is SNEGSKA (reference sequence). CDR3 protein: CSARDRRYEQYF. As DNA, the CDR3 is TGCAGTGCTAGAGACAGGAGGTACGAGCAGTACTTC.

This clonotype was counted a few times. CDR3 DNA sequence: TGTGCCAGCAGTTTTTCAGGGGTAATATACGAGCAGTACTTC. Translation: CASSFSGVIYEQYF. This rearrangement joins TRBV28 to TRBJ2-7; possible D gene TRBD1, 6 bases. This CDR3 region has 14 residues. The V gene lost 3 bases and the J gene lost 4 bases, with 13 bases spanning the gap. The germline CDR1 and CDR2 sequences are MDHEN and SYDVKM.

The table lists this clonotype with a few counts. The chain's CDR3 is CASSEQSGGNGEQFF. In DNA, the CDR3 is TGCGCCAGCAGTGAGCAGTCAGGGGGCAACGGTGAGCAGTTCTTC. The rearrangement links TRBV10-1 to TRBJ2-1, with 8 bases identical to TRBD1. The germline CDR1 and CDR2 sequences are WNHNN and SYGVQD (reference sequence). Trimming took 2 bases from V and 9 from J; bases not matched to a gene: 9. The length of the CDR3 is 15 residues.

As DNA, the CDR3 is TGTGCCAGCAGTTACTCGCCCCAAGAACTAGCGGGGGGGCCACATGAGCAGTTCTTC. Its translation is CASSYSPQELAGGPHEQFF. The chain couples TRBV6-6 to TRBJ2-1, with 13 bases that match TRBD2. Germline trimming cut 0 bases from V and 8 bases from J; bases unmatched to any gene: 13. Looked up from germline, CDR1 is MNHNY and CDR2 is SVGAGI (reference sequence). The CDR3 runs to 19 residues.

This chain joins TRBV14 and TRBJ2-5; D is uncertain. The V end lost 0 bases, the J end lost 4 bases, and 3 bases lay between the germline ends. The CDR3 is 12 amino acids. Germline V gene lookup returns CDR1 SGHDN and CDR2 FVKESK. In DNA, the CDR3 is TGTGCCAGCAGCCAAGAGACAGAGACCCAGTACTTC. This codes for CASSQETETQYF.

The rearrangement links TRBV20-1 to TRBJ2-7, with 10 bases lining up with TRBD2. V shed 0 bases, J shed 5 bases, and the junction held 7 bases outside the gene matches. Germline assignment: CDR1 DFQATT and CDR2 SNEGSKA (reference sequence). The CDR3 runs to 15 residues. CDR3 DNA: TGCAGTGCTAGAGACCCCTCTAGCGGGAGTCACGAGCAGTACTTC. The encoded protein is CSARDPSSGSHEQYF.

The rearrangement joins TRBV20-1 to TRBJ1-2; TRBD1 agrees at 7 bases. There are 14 residues in the CDR3. Germline V gives CDR1 DFQATT, CDR2 SNEGSKA (reference sequence). After removal of 3 bases from V and 4 bases from J, the junction contained 8 bases not matched to a gene. DNA for the CDR3: TGCAGTGCTAGGACCCCCGGGACAGCCTATGGCTACACCTTC. This sequence encodes CSARTPGTAYGYTF.

This sequence joins TRBV6-5 and TRBJ2-5; 9 nucleotides line up with TRBD1. The junction had 17 bases not matched to a gene; V was cut back by 0 bases and J by 3 bases. The CDR3 sequence is 20 residues long. From germline, CDR1 is MNHEY and CDR2 SVGAGI. The CDR3 region has the DNA TGTGCCAGCAGTTACTCCTCAACTACCTTAGGACAGGGGAGGAAAGAGACCCAGTACTTC. As protein: CASSYSSTTLGQGRKETQYF.

This clonotype has at least ten counts. V and J are TRBV7-2 and TRBJ2-7; TRBD2 aligns across 9 bases. V lost 3 bases, J lost 1 base, and 4 bases stayed unmatched. Per germline, CDR1 SGHTA and CDR2 FQGNSA. The CDR3 consists of 15 residues. CDR3 DNA: TGTGCCAGCAGCTTGGGGACTAGCTCTTCCTACGAGCAGTACTTC. Encoded protein: CASSLGTSSSYEQYF.

In its sample, this clonotype was seen many times. V is TRBV10-3 and J is TRBJ2-1, with a weak D call TRBD1 (6 bases). Per germline, CDR1 ENHRY and CDR2 SYGVKD. With 9 bases removed from V and 5 bases from J, the gap between germline ends came to 17 bases. CDR3 length equals 14 residues. The CDR3 DNA reads as TGTGCCATGGGGGCCGGCCCGGGGAACAATGAGCAGTTCTTC. This encodes CAMGAGPGNNEQFF.

The V call is TRBV24-1, the J call TRBJ1-5; D not certain. The CDR3 extends over 14 amino acids. Trimming removed 4 bases at V and 0 bases at J, with 6 bases between. The germline gives CDR1 KGHDR, CDR2 SFDVKD. The chain's CDR3 is CATSEDYSNQPQHF. Here the CDR3 DNA reads TGTGCCACCAGTGAGGATTATAGCAATCAGCCCCAGCATTTT.